These T cell receptor beta chains were read from a single sample in a study of control samples from healthy donors and cancer patients. Profiling relied on immunoSEQ multiplex PCR, and the TCRdb table lists in-frame clones only, not all of them. The sample carries around 120,000 clones, 88% recorded once. Sequencing was done on a sample of blood. All receptors come from a man between 35 and 55 years old in good health. The CDR3 runs from the conserved cysteine through the conserved F or W. D genes are given only for firm matches. Where a row states a size, it is once, few, many or the class of an expanded clone; other rows omit it.

V	size	J	D	DNA	CDR3
TRBV21-1	NA	TRBJ2-4	NA	TGTGCCAGCAGCAAAGCAGTCCTGGCCAAAAACATTCAGTACTTC	CASSKAVLAKNIQYF
TRBV2	NA	TRBJ2-2	TRBD2	TGTGCCAGCAGTGTACTAGCGATAACCGGGGAGCTGTTTTTT	CASSVLAITGELFF
TRBV10-2	NA	TRBJ1-2	NA	TGCGCCAGCAGCGAACAGGGTAACTATGGCTACACCTTC	CASSEQGNYGYTF
TRBV27	once	TRBJ2-7	NA	TGTGCCAGCAGTCTATCAGGACAGCCGCCCTACGAGCAGTACTTC	CASSLSGQPPYEQYF
TRBV18	NA	TRBJ1-1	NA	TGTGCCAGCTCACCACTCCGGGAAACTGAAGCTTTCTTT	CASSPLRETEAFF
TRBV18	NA	TRBJ1-6	TRBD1	TGTGCCAGCTCACCACCCTCGGGACAGGGTTATTCACCCCTCCACTTT	CASSPPSGQGYSPLHF
TRBV24-1	NA	TRBJ2-1	NA	TGTGCCACCAGTGTCCTAAATGAGCAGTTCTTC	CATSVLNEQFF
TRBV6-5	NA	TRBJ2-2	TRBD1	TGTGCCAGCAGTAGACAGGGAATAGGCACCGGAGAGCTGTTTTTT	CASSRQGIGTGELFF
TRBV15	NA	TRBJ2-7	TRBD2	TGTGCCACGAGTCTGATACTAGCGGGGGCCGAGCAGTACTTC	CATSLILAGAEQYF
TRBV7-9	NA	TRBJ2-5	NA	TGTGCCAGCAGCTTAGTGCAGGCCCACGGCCAGTACTTC	CASSLVQAHGQYF
TRBV7-2	NA	TRBJ2-6	NA	TGTGCCAGCAGCGTAGAAGGTTTCAGGCGGGCTGGGGCCAACGTCCTGACTTTC	CASSVEGFRRAGANVLTF
TRBV28	NA	TRBJ1-6	NA	TGTGCCAGCATCCTTGGGGACCAAACAGGGCGCTATAATTCACCCCTCCACTTT	CASILGDQTGRYNSPLHF
TRBV18	NA	TRBJ1-3	TRBD1	TGTGCCAGCTCACGATCAACAGGGGGCAGGAACACCATATATTTT	CASSRSTGGRNTIYF
TRBV25-1	NA	TRBJ1-1	NA	TGTGCCAGCAGTGAATTTGTACCCGCGGGACATCGGAACACTGAAGCTTTCTTT	CASSEFVPAGHRNTEAFF
TRBV27	once	TRBJ1-2	NA	TGTGCCAGCAGACCAACCCCTCCAGGGAGGGATGGCTACACCTTC	CASRPTPPGRDGYTF
TRBV20-1	NA	TRBJ2-5	NA	TGCAGTGCTAGAGCGGGTGAGACCCAGTACTTC	CSARAGETQYF
TRBV28	NA	TRBJ2-5	TRBD1	TGTGCCAGCAGTTTCAGGGGGTTCGGCCAAGAGACCCAGTACTTC	CASSFRGFGQETQYF
TRBV5-1	NA	TRBJ1-5	NA	TGCGCCAGCAGCTTGGGTGGGGGAGACCAGCCCCAGCATTTT	CASSLGGGDQPQHF
TRBV9	NA	TRBJ2-3	NA	TGTGCCAGCAGCGTAGCGGGGCAGGGGATGACAGATACGCAGTATTTT	CASSVAGQGMTDTQYF
TRBV5-1	NA	TRBJ1-1	NA	TGCGCCAGCAGCTACAATCCGTCCGGTAGCGGCACTGAAGCTTTCTTT	CASSYNPSGSGTEAFF
TRBV19	NA	TRBJ2-7	TRBD1	TGTGCCAGTAGTTTTGGACAGGGGTACGAGCAGTACTTC	CASSFGQGYEQYF
TRBV30	NA	TRBJ2-3	NA	TGTGCCTGGAGCCCGTGGGGGGGGACAACAGATACGCAGTATTTT	CAWSPWGGTTDTQYF
TRBV3-1/TRBV3-2	NA	TRBJ1-4	TRBD1	TGTGCCAGCAGCCCCTCCGGGACAGGGGGTGAAAAACTGTTTTTT	CASSPSGTGGEKLFF
TRBV28	NA	TRBJ1-1	NA	TGTGCCAGCAGTTTGAGGGACACTGAAGCTTTCTTT	CASSLRDTEAFF
TRBV2	once	TRBJ1-2	NA	TGTGCCAGCAGTGAACGGGGAGCCAGCTATGGCTACACCTTC	CASSERGASYGYTF
TRBV20-1	few	TRBJ1-2	NA	TGCAGTGCCCGAATGGAAGGCTACACCTTC	CSARMEGYTF